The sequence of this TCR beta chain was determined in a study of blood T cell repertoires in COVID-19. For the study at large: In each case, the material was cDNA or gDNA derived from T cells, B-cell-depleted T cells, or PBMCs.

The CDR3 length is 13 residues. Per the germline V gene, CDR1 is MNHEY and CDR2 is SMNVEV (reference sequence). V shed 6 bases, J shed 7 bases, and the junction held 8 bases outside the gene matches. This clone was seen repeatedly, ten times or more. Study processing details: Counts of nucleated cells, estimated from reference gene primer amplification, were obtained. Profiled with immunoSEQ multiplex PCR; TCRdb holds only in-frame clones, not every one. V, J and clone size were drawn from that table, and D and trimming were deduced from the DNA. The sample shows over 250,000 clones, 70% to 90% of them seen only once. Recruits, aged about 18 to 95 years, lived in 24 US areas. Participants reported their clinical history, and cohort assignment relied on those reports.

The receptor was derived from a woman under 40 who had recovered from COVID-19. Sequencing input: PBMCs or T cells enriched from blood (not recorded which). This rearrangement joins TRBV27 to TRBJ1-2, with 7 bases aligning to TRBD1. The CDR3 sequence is CASSPDRLVGYTF. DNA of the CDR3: TGTGCCAGCAGCCCGGACAGGTTGGTTGGCTACACCTTC.